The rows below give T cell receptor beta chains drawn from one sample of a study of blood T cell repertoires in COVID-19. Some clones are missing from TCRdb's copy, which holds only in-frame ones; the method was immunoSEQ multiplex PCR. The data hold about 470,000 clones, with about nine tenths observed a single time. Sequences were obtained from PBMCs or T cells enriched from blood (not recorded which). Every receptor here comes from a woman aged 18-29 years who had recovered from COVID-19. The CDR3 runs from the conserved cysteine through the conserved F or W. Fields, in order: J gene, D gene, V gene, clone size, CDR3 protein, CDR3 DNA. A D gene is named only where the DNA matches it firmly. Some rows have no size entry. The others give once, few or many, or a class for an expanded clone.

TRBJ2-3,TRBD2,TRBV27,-,CASSSWTSGGAGTQYF,TGTGCCAGCAGTTCCTGGACTAGCGGGGGGGCGGGTACGCAGTATTTT
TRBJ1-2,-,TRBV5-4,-,CASSPGESYGYTF,TGTGCCAGCAGCCCAGGGGAATCCTATGGCTACACCTTC
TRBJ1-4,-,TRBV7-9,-,CASSLSTGELFF,TGTGCCAGCAGCTTATCCACCGGGGAACTGTTTTTT
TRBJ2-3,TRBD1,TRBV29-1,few,CSVEAPRDRLGTDTQYF,TGCAGCGTTGAAGCACCCCGGGACAGGCTAGGCACAGATACGCAGTATTTT
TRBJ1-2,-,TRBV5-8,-,CASRSARPYGYTF,TGTGCCAGCAGGTCCGCCAGGCCTTATGGCTACACCTTC
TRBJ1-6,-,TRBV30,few,CAWRRPGVYNSPLHF,TGTGCCTGGAGGAGACCCGGGGTTTATAATTCACCCCTCCACTTT
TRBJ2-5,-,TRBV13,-,CASSFRKSRGGETQYF,TGTGCCAGCAGCTTTAGGAAATCTAGGGGTGGAGAGACCCAGTACTTC
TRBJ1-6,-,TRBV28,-,CASTKARDYNSPLHF,TGTGCCAGCACAAAGGCGCGGGACTATAATTCACCCCTCCACTTT
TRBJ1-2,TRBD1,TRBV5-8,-,CASSSKTGREDWVYGYTF,TGTGCCAGCAGCTCCAAGACAGGGCGGGAAGATTGGGTCTATGGCTACACCTTC
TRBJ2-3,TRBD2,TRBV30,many,CAWSLLAGGVTDTQYF,TGTGCCTGGAGTCTGCTAGCGGGGGGGGTGACAGATACGCAGTATTTT
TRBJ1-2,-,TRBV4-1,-,CASSPLHLGGGYTF,TGCGCCAGCAGCCCTCTCCACCTCGGGGGAGGCTACACCTTC
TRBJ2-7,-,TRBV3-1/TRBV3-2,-,CASSPRDRPYEQYF,TGTGCCAGCAGCCCGCGGGACAGACCCTACGAGCAGTACTTC
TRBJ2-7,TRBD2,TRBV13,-,CASTILAGLPYSSYEQYF,TGTGCCAGCACCATACTAGCGGGCCTCCCTTATAGCTCCTACGAGCAGTACTTC
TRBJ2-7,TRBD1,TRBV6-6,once,CASSQTPGTGAYEQYF,TGTGCCAGCAGTCAAACTCCCGGGACAGGGGCCTACGAGCAGTACTTC
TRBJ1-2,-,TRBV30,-,CACLPGVGYTF,TGTGCCTGCCTCCCCGGGGTGGGCTACACCTTC
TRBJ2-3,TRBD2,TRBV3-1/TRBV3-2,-,CASSKLGLANTQYF,TGTGCCAGCAGCAAACTCGGACTAGCAAATACGCAGTATTTT
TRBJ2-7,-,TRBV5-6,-,CASSSDIYYEQYF,TGTGCCAGCAGTTCTGACATCTACTACGAGCAGTACTTC
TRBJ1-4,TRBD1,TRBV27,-,CASSSGTGRRPNEKLFF,TGTGCCAGCAGCTCCGGGACAGGGCGGCGTCCTAATGAAAAACTGTTTTTT
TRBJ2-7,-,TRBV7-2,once,CASSPTPRETDEQYF,TGTGCCAGCAGCCCTACCCCTAGGGAGACCGACGAGCAGTACTTC
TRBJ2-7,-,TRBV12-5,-,CASAADSSYEQYF,TGTGCTAGTGCCGCGGACAGCAGCTACGAGCAGTACTTC
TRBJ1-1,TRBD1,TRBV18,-,CASSSGQGPTEAFF,TGTGCCAGCTCATCGGGACAGGGTCCCACTGAAGCTTTCTTT
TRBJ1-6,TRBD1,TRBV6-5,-,CASTMGQGDSPLHF,TGTGCCAGCACCATGGGACAGGGTGATTCACCCCTCCACTTT
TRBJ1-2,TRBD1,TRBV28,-,CASSTRTGNYGYTF,TGTGCCAGCAGTACCCGGACAGGGAACTATGGCTACACCTTC
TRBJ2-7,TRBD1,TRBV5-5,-,CASSFRGQGIPNEQYF,TGTGCCAGCAGCTTTAGGGGACAGGGGATTCCGAACGAGCAGTACTTC
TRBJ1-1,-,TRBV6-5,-,CASSHGLGAEAFF,TGTGCCAGCAGCCACGGACTCGGGGCTGAAGCTTTCTTT
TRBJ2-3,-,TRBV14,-,CASSRGQTSTDTQYF,TGTGCCAGCAGCCGGGGGCAAACTAGCACAGATACGCAGTATTTT
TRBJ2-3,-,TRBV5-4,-,CASSSSVSTDTQYF,TGTGCCAGCAGCTCTAGCGTGAGCACAGATACGCAGTATTTT
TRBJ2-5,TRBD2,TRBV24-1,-,CATSDFSGLIAGGHRETQYF,TGTGCCACCAGTGATTTCTCCGGACTCATAGCGGGGGGGCATCGAGAGACCCAGTACTTC
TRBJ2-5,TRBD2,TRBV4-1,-,CASSQDGFEAGGGETQYF,TGCGCCAGCAGCCAAGATGGCTTTGAGGCGGGGGGAGGAGAGACCCAGTACTTC
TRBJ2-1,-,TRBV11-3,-,CASSPPRQWGGILGYNEQFF,TGTGCCAGCAGCCCCCCACGTCAGTGGGGGGGCATCCTCGGATACAATGAGCAGTTCTTC
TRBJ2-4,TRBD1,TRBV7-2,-,CASSLEGTGINIQYF,TGTGCCAGCAGCTTAGAGGGGACAGGCATAAACATTCAGTACTTC
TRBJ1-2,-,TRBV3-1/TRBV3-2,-,CASSQDVTEEGAPGYTF,TGTGCCAGCAGCCAAGACGTGACCGAGGAAGGAGCTCCTGGCTACACCTTC
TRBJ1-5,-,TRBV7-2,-,CASGQRRTNQPQHF,TGTGCCAGCGGACAAAGGCGGACCAATCAGCCCCAGCATTTT
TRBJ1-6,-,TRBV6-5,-,CASSLDYNSPLHF,TGTGCCAGCAGTCTAGATTATAATTCACCCCTCCACTTT
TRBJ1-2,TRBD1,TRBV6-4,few,CASSDPGQNHYGYTF,TGTGCCAGCAGTGACCCGGGACAGAATCACTATGGCTACACCTTC
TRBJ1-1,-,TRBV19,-,CASTPGEGLNTEAFF,TGTGCCAGTACTCCCGGAGAGGGTCTGAACACTGAAGCTTTCTTT
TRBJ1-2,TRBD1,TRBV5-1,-,CASSFETGINYGYTF,TGCGCCAGCAGCTTTGAGACAGGGATTAACTATGGCTACACCTTC
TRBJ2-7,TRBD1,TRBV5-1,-,CASSSGTGRNEQYF,TGCGCCAGCAGCTCCGGGACAGGGAGAAACGAGCAGTACTTC
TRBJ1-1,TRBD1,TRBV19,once,CASSPGTGTGYTEAFF,TGTGCCAGTAGTCCAGGGACAGGGACGGGGTACACTGAAGCTTTCTTT
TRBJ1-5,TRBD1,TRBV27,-,CASSADRGQPQHF,TGTGCCAGCAGTGCCGACAGGGGTCAGCCCCAGCATTTT
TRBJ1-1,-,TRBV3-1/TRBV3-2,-,CASSQASTAVNTEAFF,TGTGCCAGCAGCCAAGCCTCGACAGCCGTGAACACTGAAGCTTTCTTT
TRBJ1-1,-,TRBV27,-,CASSWSGMHTAASKAFF,TGTGCCAGCAGTTGGTCAGGGATGCACACTGCGGCGTCTAAAGCTTTCTTT
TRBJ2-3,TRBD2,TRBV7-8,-,CASSPRGSGTPTDTQYF,TGTGCCAGCAGCCCCCGAGGTAGCGGGACGCCCACAGATACGCAGTATTTT